This T cell receptor beta chain is from a study of blood T cell repertoires in COVID-19. The method was immunoSEQ multiplex PCR; TCRdb's version includes in-frame clones alone and lacks a portion of them. The table records about 170,000 clones, about 90% of them present only once. This TCR was sampled from a human donor with acute COVID-19. The donor label of this sample is uncertain. The specimen was PBMCs or T cells enriched from blood (not recorded which).

In nucleotides, the CDR3 is TGTGCCAGTAGTAGGACAGCCGATCAGCCCCAGCATTTT. Protein product: CASSRTADQPQHF. The rearrangement joins TRBV19 to TRBJ1-5, with TRBD1 as a possible D gene (6 bases). The CDR3 has 13 amino acids. V lost 4 bases and J lost 5, with 9 bases in between. Germline CDR1 is LNHDA and CDR2 is SQIVND (reference sequence).